This T cell receptor beta chain originates from a study of OX40 agonist ivuxolimab in advanced cancers. Libraries were prepared by immunoSEQ multiplex PCR; TCRdb keeps only in-frame clonotypes and omits some of them. This sample carries 20,000 to 25,000 clones, 75% to 90% of them seen once, and the ten largest clones take roughly 36%. No patient had autoimmune disease or received systemic immunosuppression. V was clipped by 3 bases and J by 3 bases, with 15 bases between them. Germline CDR1 MNHEY, CDR2 SMNVEV (reference sequence). The CDR3 loop spans 15 amino acids. The material was CD4+ or CD8+ T cells sorted from blood, obtained in a trial of the OX40 agonist ivuxolimab. The sequence was obtained from an adult with an advanced solid tumor such as melanoma, head and neck, liver or kidney cancer. V is TRBV27 and J is TRBJ2-7; the D gene is possibly TRBD1 (6 bases). In DNA form, the CDR3 reads TGTGCCAGCAGTTTTCAGACCGGGACAATCTACGAGCAGTACTTC. It specifies CASSFQTGTIYEQYF.